Below are 14 T cell receptor beta chains sequenced from a single sample in a study of CD8+CD57+ T cells in acquired aplastic anemia. Genomic DNA constituted the template upon which TCR beta VDJ and CDR3 profiling was performed. TCRdb reanalysed the reads using MiXCR and keeps one entry per CDR3 protein. The data contain about 180,000 distinct CDR3 sequences, just over 45% of them singletons. Material for sequencing was sorted CD4+, CD8+, or CD8+CD57+ T cells (not recorded which) from PBMCs. The receptors were gathered from a human donor in good health.

The V and J genes are TRBV3-1 and TRBJ2-3; D not resolved. This CDR3 has 15 amino acids. Germline assignment: CDR1 LGHDT and CDR2 YNNKEL (reference sequence). Trimming stripped 0 bases from V and 0 bases from J, with 7 bases between. The chain's CDR3 is CASSQDAVSTDTQYF. The CDR3 DNA reads as TGTGCCAGCAGCCAAGACGCGGTGAGCACAGATACGCAGTATTTT.

This clonotype was picked up a small number of times. The V call is TRBV29-1, the J call TRBJ2-1; TRBD2 agrees at 8 bases. The CDR3 is 15 residues long. V trimming: 6 bases; J trimming: 0 bases; junction bases outside the gene matches: 7. Germline V CDR1 and CDR2: SQVTM, ANQGSEA. The CDR3 DNA reads as TGCAGCGTAGTTAGGACTAGCAGCTCCTACAATGAGCAGTTCTTC. The encoded protein is CSVVRTSSSYNEQFF.

This clonotype has at least ten counts. V and J are TRBV19 and TRBJ1-5; TRBD1 is a possible D gene (6 bases). Trimming removed 5 bases at V and 1 base at J, with 15 bases between. This CDR3 is built from 16 residues. Per germline, CDR1 LNHDA and CDR2 SQIVND (reference sequence). Written as DNA, the CDR3 is TGTGCCAGTAGTGCAGGAGGGGGGACGAGCAATCAGCCCCAGCATTTT. Protein sequence: CASSAGGGTSNQPQHF.

This clonotype was counted once. The rearrangement uses TRBV4-2 and TRBJ2-7, with D unclear. Germline V CDR1 and CDR2: LGHNA, YNFKEQ. There are 15 residues in the CDR3. Trimming removed 0 bases at V and 5 bases at J, with 14 bases between. CDR3 bases: TGTGCCAGCAGCCAAGATGTTCGCATAGAGGACGAGCAGTACTTC. This translates into CASSQDVRIEDEQYF.

This clonotype was detected many times. J is TRBJ2-2 and V is TRBV20-1; D may be TRBD2 (6 bases). V dropped 3 bases and J dropped 7 bases, with 12 bases sitting between them. CDR3 length: 13 residues. The germline CDR1 and CDR2 sequences are DFQATT and SNEGSKA (reference sequence). CDR3 sequence (DNA): TGCAGTGCTAGGCTTGGGGGGATCGGGGAGCTGTTTTTT. Amino acid sequence: CSARLGGIGELFF.

J is TRBJ1-4 and V is TRBV6-4; the D gene is possibly TRBD1 (5 bases). The CDR3 totals 14 residues. The V gene's germline CDR1 is MRHNA and CDR2 SNTAGT. V lost 0 bases and J lost 7, with 9 bases in between. CDR3 DNA: TGTGCCAGCAGTGACTCGTCCCAGGGTGAAAAACTGTTTTTT. Translation: CASSDSSQGEKLFF.

V usage is TRBV10-3 and J usage is TRBJ2-7, with TRBD1 identical over 9 bases. The CDR3 runs 16 residues. Germline CDR1 reads ENHRY; CDR2 reads SYGVKD. The J segment lost 4 bases and the V segment lost 0 bases, leaving 7 bases of the junction unmatched. DNA of the CDR3: TGTGCCATCAGTGAGTCAAGGGGACAGGGTCATTACGAGCAGTACTTC. It specifies CAISESRGQGHYEQYF.

This chain uses TRBV20-1 with TRBJ2-5, with TRBD2 identical over 8 bases. The DNA matches TRBJ2-7 better at its end, which makes the J call doubtful. Germline values: CDR1 DFQATT, CDR2 SNEGSKA (reference sequence). The CDR3 covers 13 residues. As DNA, the CDR3 is TGCAGTGCCCAGACTAGCGCAACCTACGAGCAGTACTTC. Translating gives CSAQTSATYEQYF.

The V gene is TRBV3-1, the J gene TRBJ2-7; D is possibly TRBD1 (6 bases). CDR3 length: 15 amino acids. Germline V gene sequence: CDR1 LGHDT, CDR2 YNNKEL (reference sequence). Between the trimmed V and J ends, which lost 6 bases and 1 base, there was a span of 16 bases. The CDR3 here is CASSPAAGVSYEQYF. The DNA for the CDR3 is TGTGCCAGCAGTCCAGCGGCAGGGGTTTCCTACGAGCAGTACTTC.

V is TRBV25-1 and J is TRBJ1-2, with 7 bases that match TRBD1. Germline CDR1 and CDR2: MGHDK and SYGVNS. This CDR3 contains 15 residues. V shed 3 bases, J shed 4 bases, and the junction held 8 bases outside the gene matches. The CDR3 DNA follows: TGTGCCAGCAGTGATGTACAGGGGCCGCTCTATGGCTACACCTTC. This encodes CASSDVQGPLYGYTF.

As concerns this clonotype: Because the CDR3 is missing its conserved closing phenylalanine or tryptophan, this is likely a read error. The V and J genes are TRBV6-2 or TRBV6-3 and TRBJ2-3, with 8 nucleotides matching TRBD2. CDR3 length: 16 amino acids. CDR1 is MNHEY and CDR2 is SVGEGT in the germline V gene. V dropped 6 bases and J dropped 0; count of bases not matched to a gene: 8. CDR3 protein: CASRRTLAASTDTQYY. In DNA, the CDR3 is TGTGCCAGCAGACGTACACTAGCGGCTAGCACAGATACGCAGTATTAT.

This rearrangement joins TRBV2 to TRBJ2-3; TRBD1 or TRBD2 may be the D gene (5 bases each). CDR3 length equals 13 residues. Trimming removed 8 bases at V and 5 bases at J, with 14 bases between. CDR1 and CDR2 (germline): SNHLY, FYNNEI. The CDR3 reads CASGRGGRDTQYF. CDR3 coding DNA: TGTGCCAGCGGTCGTGGGGGAAGAGATACGCAGTATTTT. The variable domain in full, completed from reference TRBV2 and TRBJ2-3, reads EPEVTQTPSHQVTQMGQEVILRCVPISNHLYFYWYRQILGQKVEFLVSFYNNEISEKSEIFDDQFSVERPDGSNFTLKIRSTKLEDSAMYFCASGRGGRDTQYFGPGTRLTVL.

Points on this clonotype: Since the CDR3 does not end with the conserved phenylalanine or tryptophan, this likely comes from a read error. The chain couples TRBV10-2 to TRBJ1-1; D might be TRBD1 (5 bases). Germline CDR1 WSHSY, CDR2 SAAADI. V shed 8 bases and J shed 0 bases, with 13 bases lying between them. The CDR3 loop spans 14 amino acids. DNA of the CDR3: TGCGCCAGCGGGCAGGGATCCATGAACACTGAAGCTTTCCTT. It translates to CASGQGSMNTEAFL.

The chain joins TRBV10-3 to TRBJ2-2, with TRBD2 as a possible D gene (6 bases). The V gene lost 2 bases and the J gene lost 3 bases, with 13 bases spanning the gap. This CDR3 region has 16 residues. Looked up from germline, CDR1 is ENHRY and CDR2 is SYGVKD. The CDR3 loop is CAISEGREEDTGELFF. The CDR3 region has the DNA TGTGCCATCAGTGAGGGCAGGGAGGAGGACACCGGGGAGCTGTTTTTT.